The TCR beta chain under discussion was sequenced for a study of blood T cell repertoires in COVID-19. Study-wide background: From the United States, Italy and Spain came samples of acute and convalescent COVID-19. PBMCs, B-cell-depleted T cells, or T cells provided the cDNA or gDNA that made up the material.

The V end lost 2 bases, the J end lost 0 bases, and 11 bases lay between the germline ends. The CDR3 consists of 15 residues. From germline, CDR1 is MNHEY and CDR2 SMNVEV (reference sequence). The protocol was immunoSEQ multiplex PCR, while the TCRdb copy is restricted to in-frame clones and leaves out a portion. The data show under 60,000 clones, with 80% to 90% seen just once and 1.6% held by the top ten. Input material: peripheral blood. This TCR was recovered from a man aged 60 to 69 with acute or convalescent COVID-19. This chain links TRBV27 with TRBJ2-7; possibly TRBD2 for D (6 bases). CDR3 amino acids: CASSLAGLSSYEQYF. CDR3 in DNA: TGTGCCAGCAGTTTAGCGGGGCTCAGCTCCTACGAGCAGTACTTC.